Listed below are T cell receptor beta chains from one sample, sequenced in a study of T cell responses to AZD1222 COVID-19 vaccine. The table came from immunoSEQ multiplex PCR; TCRdb's copy has only in-frame clones and leaves some out. The repertoire holds roughly 180,000 clones, with roughly 94% as singletons. This sample comprised peripheral blood, obtained 28 days after the second AZD1222 dose. These receptors were taken from an adult who received the AZD1222 COVID-19 vaccine. Each CDR3 is given without its conserved first and last residue. The order of the fields is D gene, V gene, J gene, CDR3 protein. D genes are given only for firm matches.

D gene: TRBD2
V gene: TRBV5-5
J gene: TRBJ2-5
CDR3 protein: ASSLEIGGGARETQY

D gene: NA
V gene: TRBV27
J gene: TRBJ2-7
CDR3 protein: ASSLDINYEQY

D gene: NA
V gene: TRBV7-8
J gene: TRBJ2-7
CDR3 protein: ASSRRDSSYEQY

D gene: NA
V gene: TRBV30
J gene: TRBJ1-5
CDR3 protein: AWSGGSNQPQH

D gene: TRBD2
V gene: TRBV6-4
J gene: TRBJ2-2
CDR3 protein: ASSDQRGGVGELF

D gene: TRBD1
V gene: TRBV5-1
J gene: TRBJ1-1
CDR3 protein: ASSLEPHGTVLLNTEAF

D gene: NA
V gene: TRBV6-2/TRBV6-3
J gene: TRBJ2-7
CDR3 protein: ASSYFLLAQSPGYEQY

D gene: NA
V gene: TRBV15
J gene: TRBJ1-1
CDR3 protein: ATSRGGRPEAF

D gene: TRBD2
V gene: TRBV5-1
J gene: TRBJ2-2
CDR3 protein: ASSLPGLAGITGELF

D gene: NA
V gene: TRBV28
J gene: TRBJ1-2
CDR3 protein: ASSLSVIYGYT

D gene: NA
V gene: TRBV28
J gene: TRBJ1-3
CDR3 protein: ASSFPGNSGNTIY

D gene: TRBD2
V gene: TRBV7-8
J gene: TRBJ2-1
CDR3 protein: ASSSQTSGGSSYNEQF

D gene: NA
V gene: TRBV12-3/TRBV12-4
J gene: TRBJ1-4
CDR3 protein: ASSFERNEKLF

D gene: NA
V gene: TRBV4-2
J gene: TRBJ2-3
CDR3 protein: ASSQDRGMGTDTQY

D gene: NA
V gene: TRBV5-1
J gene: TRBJ1-2
CDR3 protein: ASSPGEGESSYGYT

D gene: NA
V gene: TRBV9
J gene: TRBJ1-2
CDR3 protein: ASSVAGQTYDGYT

D gene: TRBD2
V gene: TRBV27
J gene: TRBJ2-1
CDR3 protein: ASSSSTSSGGPSSYNEQF

D gene: NA
V gene: TRBV7-2
J gene: TRBJ2-3
CDR3 protein: ASSLGGVSTDTQY

D gene: NA
V gene: TRBV5-1
J gene: TRBJ1-6
CDR3 protein: ASSLEGWNSPLH

D gene: TRBD2
V gene: TRBV5-1
J gene: TRBJ2-7
CDR3 protein: ASSLTSGGSYEQY

D gene: TRBD1
V gene: TRBV6-2/TRBV6-3
J gene: TRBJ1-2
CDR3 protein: ASSYRDRGYGYT

D gene: NA
V gene: TRBV7-9
J gene: TRBJ2-6
CDR3 protein: ASSRRQARSGANVLT

D gene: TRBD1
V gene: TRBV18
J gene: TRBJ1-2
CDR3 protein: ASSPPDRGWGSNSINMGYT

D gene: NA
V gene: TRBV1
J gene: TRBJ2-5
CDR3 protein: TSGLQGPQETQY

D gene: TRBD1
V gene: TRBV24-1
J gene: TRBJ1-2
CDR3 protein: ATSDSGGGGYT

D gene: NA
V gene: TRBV5-8
J gene: TRBJ2-5
CDR3 protein: ASSSYMDTQETQY

D gene: NA
V gene: TRBV15
J gene: TRBJ2-5
CDR3 protein: ATRQGQETQY

D gene: TRBD1
V gene: TRBV11-2
J gene: TRBJ1-6
CDR3 protein: ASSWKSGQVNSPLH

D gene: NA
V gene: TRBV24-1
J gene: TRBJ2-3
CDR3 protein: ATSVTHLDTQY

D gene: NA
V gene: TRBV5-6
J gene: TRBJ1-1
CDR3 protein: ASLQKLNTEAF

D gene: NA
V gene: TRBV12-3/TRBV12-4
J gene: TRBJ1-4
CDR3 protein: ASSLEGEKLF

D gene: TRBD2
V gene: TRBV7-6
J gene: TRBJ2-1
CDR3 protein: ASSLGLAGDNEQF

D gene: NA
V gene: TRBV28
J gene: TRBJ2-1
CDR3 protein: ASGISTFYNEQF

D gene: NA
V gene: TRBV6-1
J gene: TRBJ1-1
CDR3 protein: ASRTGHPEAF

D gene: NA
V gene: TRBV3-1/TRBV3-2
J gene: TRBJ2-3
CDR3 protein: ASSGSGGGPDTQY

D gene: TRBD1
V gene: TRBV6-6
J gene: TRBJ1-4
CDR3 protein: ASSSLQGVFEKLF

D gene: NA
V gene: TRBV27
J gene: TRBJ1-2
CDR3 protein: ASSLRSGADGYT

D gene: NA
V gene: TRBV3-1/TRBV3-2
J gene: TRBJ1-3
CDR3 protein: ASSPRGGSGNTIY